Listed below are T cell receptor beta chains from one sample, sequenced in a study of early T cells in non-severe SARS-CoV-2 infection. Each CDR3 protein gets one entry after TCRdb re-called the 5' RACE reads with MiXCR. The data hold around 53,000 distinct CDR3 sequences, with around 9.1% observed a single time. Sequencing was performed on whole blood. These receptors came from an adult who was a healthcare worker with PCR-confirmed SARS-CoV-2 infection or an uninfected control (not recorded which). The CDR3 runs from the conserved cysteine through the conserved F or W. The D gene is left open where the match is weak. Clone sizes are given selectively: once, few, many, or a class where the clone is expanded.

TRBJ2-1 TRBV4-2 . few TGTGCCAGCAGCCAAGAAGGCAATGAGCAGTTCTTC CASSQEGNEQFF
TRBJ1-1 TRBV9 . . TGTGCCAGCAGCGTAGCTCAGAACACTGAAGCTTTCTTT CASSVAQNTEAFF
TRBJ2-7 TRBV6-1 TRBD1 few TGTGCCAGCAACCGGGACAGGGGCTACGAGCAGTACTTC CASNRDRGYEQYF
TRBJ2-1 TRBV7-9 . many TGTGCCAGCAGCTTAGCGCGCGGGGTCTACAATGAGCAGTTCTTC CASSLARGVYNEQFF
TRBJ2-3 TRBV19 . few TGTGCCAGTAGTATTGGCACTGGCACAGATACGCAGTATTTT CASSIGTGTDTQYF
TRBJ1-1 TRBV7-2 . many TGTGCCAGCAGCTCAATGGGGGGCCCCGACACTGAAGCTTTCTTT CASSSMGGPDTEAFF
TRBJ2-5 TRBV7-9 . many TGTGCCAGCAGCTTAGTTAAAAGAGAGACCCAGTACTTC CASSLVKRETQYF
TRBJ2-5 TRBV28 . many TGTGCCAGCAGTCTTGGGACTCCGGCCTTACAAGAGACCCAGTACTTC CASSLGTPALQETQYF
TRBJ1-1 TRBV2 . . TGTGCCAGCAGTGCTTCAGGTCATACTCAAGCTTTCTTT CASSASGHTQAFF
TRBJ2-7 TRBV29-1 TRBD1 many TGCAGCGTTGAAGGTGGGACAGACTACGAGCAGTACTTC CSVEGGTDYEQYF
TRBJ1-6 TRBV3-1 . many TGTGCCAGCAGCCAGGGATGGCCCCTCCACTTT CASSQGWPLHF
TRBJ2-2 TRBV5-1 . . TGCGCCAGCAGCCCCCTGAGGGGCGGCACCGGGGAGCTGTTTTTT CASSPLRGGTGELFF
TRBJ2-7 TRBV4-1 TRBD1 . TGCGCCAGCAGCCATGCGACCCCGGGACAGTCTTCCCCGGGGCCCTATTTC CASSHATPGQSSPGPYF
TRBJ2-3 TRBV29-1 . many TGCAGCGTTGATGGTCCTATACTAACAGATACGCAGTATTTT CSVDGPILTDTQYF
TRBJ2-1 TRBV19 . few TGTGCCAGTACGAGGGGCCGGGGGCCCTACAATGAGCAGTTCTTC CASTRGRGPYNEQFF
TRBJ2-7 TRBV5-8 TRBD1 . TGTGCCAGCAGCTACCTCCCGACAGGGCCCTACGAGCAGTACTTC CASSYLPTGPYEQYF
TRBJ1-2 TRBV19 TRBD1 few TGTGCCAGTAGTACCCCCCGCATCGGGACAGGGGATGGCTACACCTTC CASSTPRIGTGDGYTF
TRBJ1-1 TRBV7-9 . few TGTGCCAGCAGTCAACGGGGCCCGGGTATGTACACTGAAGCTTTCTTT CASSQRGPGMYTEAFF
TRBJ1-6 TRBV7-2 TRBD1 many TGTGCCAGCAGCTTAACCCCGGGACGCCAGGGGGGTTCACCCCTCCACTTT CASSLTPGRQGGSPLHF
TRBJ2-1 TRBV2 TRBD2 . TGTGCCAGCTCCGAAGGGAGCGGGGCCAACAATGAGCAGTTCTTC CASSEGSGANNEQFF
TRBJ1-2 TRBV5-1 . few TGCGCCAGCAGGTCAGGGGCTGGCGGCTTGTATGGCTACACCTTC CASRSGAGGLYGYTF
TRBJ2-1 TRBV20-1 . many TGCAGTGCTCCCCCACGTCAGGGGGGCTCCTACAATGAGCAGTTCTTC CSAPPRQGGSYNEQFF
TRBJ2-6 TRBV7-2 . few TGTGCCAGCAGCCCAGCATTCTCTGGGGCCAACGTCCTGACTTTC CASSPAFSGANVLTF
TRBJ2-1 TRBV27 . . TGTGCCAGCGGCTATACTAGGCCGTTCTTC CASGYTRPFF
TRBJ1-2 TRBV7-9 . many TGTGCCAGCAGACAAGCCCTCAGGGAAGAGGACTATGGCTACACCTTC CASRQALREEDYGYTF
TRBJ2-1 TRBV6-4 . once TGTGCCAGCAGTTTGAGAAGCGAAGGTGAGCAGTTCTTC CASSLRSEGEQFF
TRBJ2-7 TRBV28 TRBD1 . TGTGCCAGCGGACAGGTCGAGCAGTACTTC CASGQVEQYF
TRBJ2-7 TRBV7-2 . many TGTGCCAGCAGCTCCCCATCAAGGTACGAGCAGTACTTC CASSSPSRYEQYF
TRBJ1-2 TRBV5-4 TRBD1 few TGTGCCAGCACCTTACAGGGACAGGCCTATGGCTACACCTTC CASTLQGQAYGYTF
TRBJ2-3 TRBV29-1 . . TGCAGCGTTGCCTCTAGCGGCACAGATACGCAGTATTTT CSVASSGTDTQYF
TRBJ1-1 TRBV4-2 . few TGTGCCAGCAGCCAAGGGAGGGGAGGAAACACTGAAGCTTTCTTT CASSQGRGGNTEAFF
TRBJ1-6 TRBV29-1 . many TGCAGCGCCCACCACTCCGGCGCCCTCCACTTT CSAHHSGALHF
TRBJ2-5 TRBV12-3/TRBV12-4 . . TGTGCCAGCAGAAGACAGATTCAAGAGACCCAGTACTTC CASRRQIQETQYF
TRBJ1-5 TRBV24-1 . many TGTGCCACCAGTGATCGGATTAGAACTCAGCCCCAGCATTTT CATSDRIRTQPQHF
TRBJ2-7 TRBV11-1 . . TGTGCCAGCAGCTTAGGGGCGTGGGGGACGGAATCCTACGAGCAGTACTTC CASSLGAWGTESYEQYF
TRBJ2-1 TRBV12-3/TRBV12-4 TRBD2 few TGTGCCAGCAGTTTCCAAGGGAGGGGAAACAATGAGCAGTTCTTC CASSFQGRGNNEQFF
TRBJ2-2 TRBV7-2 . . TGTGCCAGCAGCTTAAACCCCCACGCGAACACCGGGGAGCTGTTTTTT CASSLNPHANTGELFF
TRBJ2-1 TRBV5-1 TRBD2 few TGCGCCAGCAGCCCAACGGGGGGACTTCTATACAATGAGCAGTTCTTC CASSPTGGLLYNEQFF
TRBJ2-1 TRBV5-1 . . TGCGCCAGCAGCTTTTACGAGAGCCACAATGAGCAGTTCTTC CASSFYESHNEQFF
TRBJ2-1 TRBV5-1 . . TGCGCCAGCAGCTTGGAGAAGTCGAGCGGATACAATGAGCAGTTCTTC CASSLEKSSGYNEQFF
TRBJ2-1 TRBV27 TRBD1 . TGTGCCAGCAGTTTGACCCCGACAGGGTTCAATGAGCAGTTCTTC CASSLTPTGFNEQFF
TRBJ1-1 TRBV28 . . TGTGCCAGCAACCCCTCCATTGGACGGCCGAACACTGAAGCTTTCTTT CASNPSIGRPNTEAFF
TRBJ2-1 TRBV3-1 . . TGTGCCAGCAGCCAAGTGCGGAAAGGGTACAATGAGCAGTTCTTC CASSQVRKGYNEQFF
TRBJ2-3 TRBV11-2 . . TGTGCCAGCATCTTGGACGTTGCTAGCACAGATACGCAGTATTTT CASILDVASTDTQYF